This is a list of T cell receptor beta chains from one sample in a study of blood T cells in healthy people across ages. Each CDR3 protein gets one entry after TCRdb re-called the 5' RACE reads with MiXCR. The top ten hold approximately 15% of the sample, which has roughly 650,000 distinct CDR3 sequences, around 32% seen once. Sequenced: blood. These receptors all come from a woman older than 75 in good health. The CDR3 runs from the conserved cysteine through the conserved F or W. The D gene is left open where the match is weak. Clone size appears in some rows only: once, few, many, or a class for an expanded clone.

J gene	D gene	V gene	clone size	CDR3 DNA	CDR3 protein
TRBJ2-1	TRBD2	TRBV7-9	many	TGTGCCAGCAGCTTGGGGGCACTAGCGGGGGGCCGTAAAGCGAATGAGCAGTTCTTC	CASSLGALAGGRKANEQFF
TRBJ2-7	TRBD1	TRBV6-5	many	TGTGCCAGCAGTGGACAGGGGGCTTTTCGGGAGCAGTACTTC	CASSGQGAFREQYF
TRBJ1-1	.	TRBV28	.	TGTGCCAGCACTTCCCAGCCGAACACTGAAGCTTTCTTT	CASTSQPNTEAFF
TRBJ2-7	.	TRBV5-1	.	TGCGCCAGCAGCCCGACCCTCAGGGGATCCTACAATGAGCAGTACTTC	CASSPTLRGSYNEQYF
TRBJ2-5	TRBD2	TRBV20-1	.	TGCAGTGCCCATAGCGGGAGGGCCTGGTCGAAGACCCAGTACTTC	CSAHSGRAWSKTQYF
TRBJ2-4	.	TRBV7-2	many	TGTGCCAGCAGCCGATACACGACGGGGGAACCCTTCAAAAACATTCAGTACTTC	CASSRYTTGEPFKNIQYF
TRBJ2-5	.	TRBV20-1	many	TGCAGTGCTAGATCTCGGGTAGAGGGGCCAGAGACCCAGTACTTC	CSARSRVEGPETQYF
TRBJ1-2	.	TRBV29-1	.	TGCAGCGTTGACTGGGGTAGCTATGGCTACACCTTC	CSVDWGSYGYTF
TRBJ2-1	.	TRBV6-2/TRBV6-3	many	TGTGCCAGCGGGACCGGTTACAATGAGCAGTTCTTC	CASGTGYNEQFF
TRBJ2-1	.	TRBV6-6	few	TGTGCCAGCAGTCCCGGGACTCCTTACAATGAGCAGTTCTTC	CASSPGTPYNEQFF
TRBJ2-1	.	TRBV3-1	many	TGTGCCAGCAGCCAAGAGGACCGCAGGGGCGGAGGGCAGTTCTTC	CASSQEDRRGGGQFF
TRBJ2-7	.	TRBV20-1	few	TGCAGTGCTGCCCCAGGGAGACCGTCCTACGAGCAGTACTTC	CSAAPGRPSYEQYF
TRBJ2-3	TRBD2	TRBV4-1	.	TGCGCCAGCAGCCTGACAACCGGGACTAGGGACACAGATACGCAGTATTTT	CASSLTTGTRDTDTQYF
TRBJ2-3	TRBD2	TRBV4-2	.	TGTGCCAGCAGCCATGACGTCCGGGTGGGACTAGCGGGGGATTCTAGCACAGATACGCAGTATTTT	CASSHDVRVGLAGDSSTDTQYF
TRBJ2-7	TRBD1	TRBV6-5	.	TGTGCCAGCAGTTACGGGGGACAGACAGTTACCTACGAGCAGTACTTC	CASSYGGQTVTYEQYF
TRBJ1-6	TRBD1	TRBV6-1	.	TGTGCCAGCAGTGAATCGGGACAGGGGTATTCACCCCTCCACTTT	CASSESGQGYSPLHF
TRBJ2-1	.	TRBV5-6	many	TGTGCCAGCAGCCGACCGACACGATACAATGAGCAGTTCTTC	CASSRPTRYNEQFF
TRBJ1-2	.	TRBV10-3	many	TGTGCCATCAGTGAGAGGCAGCAGGGGAGCGATGGCTACACCTTC	CAISERQQGSDGYTF
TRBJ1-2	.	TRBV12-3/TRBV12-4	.	TGTGCCAGCAGTTTCCAGGGCGGAGGCTACGACTACACCTTC	CASSFQGGGYDYTF
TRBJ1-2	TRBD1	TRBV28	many	TGTGCCAGCAGTTTAGTAGGGGGCTTTAGCTACACCTTC	CASSLVGGFSYTF
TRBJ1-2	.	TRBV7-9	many	TGTGCCAGCAGCTTACTGGGGCCGCCATCTAACTATGGCTACACCTTC	CASSLLGPPSNYGYTF
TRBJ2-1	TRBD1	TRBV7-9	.	TGTGCCGGCAGCTCAGACAGGGGGCAACAGTTAATATCCCACAATGAGCAGTTCTTC	CAGSSDRGQQLISHNEQFF
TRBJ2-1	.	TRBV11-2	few	TGTGCCAGCAGCTTTTTGGGGGCCTACAATGAGCAGTTCTTC	CASSFLGAYNEQFF
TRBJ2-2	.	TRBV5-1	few	TGCGCCAGCAGATTCGGGGGCGCGAACACCGGGGAGCTGTTTTTT	CASRFGGANTGELFF
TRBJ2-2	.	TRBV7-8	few	TGTGCCAGCAGTTTGGACGGGACCTCCACCGGGGAGCTGTTTTTT	CASSLDGTSTGELFF
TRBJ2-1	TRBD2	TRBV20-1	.	TGCAGTGCTAGAGATCTGGCTAGCGGGGGGGGGTGGAATGAGCAGTTCTTC	CSARDLASGGGWNEQFF
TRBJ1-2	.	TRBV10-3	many	TGTGTCATCAGTGAGACAGCAGGCTACACCTTC	CVISETAGYTF
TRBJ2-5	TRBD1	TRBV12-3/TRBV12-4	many	TGTGCCAGCAGTTTAGGGGACAGGGGCTCAGAGACCCAGTACTTC	CASSLGDRGSETQYF
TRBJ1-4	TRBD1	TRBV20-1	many	TGCAGTGCTAGTTATGCGGGACAGGGGGATGAAAAACTGTTTTTT	CSASYAGQGDEKLFF